The 27 T cell receptor beta chains below were found in one sample sequenced in a study of CD8 T cells in Susac syndrome. After extraction with the RNeasy kit, about 0.5 to 1 ug of the RNA was reverse transcribed using random hexamers. TCRdb fed the immunoSEQ multiplex PCR reads into MiXCR, producing one record per CDR3 protein. The profile shows approximately 170,000 distinct CDR3 sequences, 92% of them singletons. The source material was CD4+ T cells from PBMCs. The receptor set was obtained from a human donor in good health.

The V call is TRBV7-9, the J call TRBJ2-3, with D maybe TRBD2 (6 bases). Germline V gene lookup returns CDR1 SEHNR and CDR2 FQNEAQ (reference sequence). The CDR3 extends over 13 amino acids. V was clipped by 4 bases and J by 4 bases, with 9 bases between them. The CDR3, as DNA: TGTGCCAGCAGCTCCCTAGCGTCAGATACGCAGTATTTT. It translates to CASSSLASDTQYF. Full variable domain (outside the CDR3, taken from reference TRBV7-9 and TRBJ2-3): DTGVSQNPRHKITKRGQNVTFRCDPISEHNRLYWYRQTLGQGPEFLTYFQNEAQLEKSRLLSDRFSAERPKGSFSTLEIQRTEQGDSAMYLCASSSLASDTQYFGPGTRLTVL.

CDR3 sequence (DNA): TGTGCCAGCAGCGTAGAGGGAGACTGGTTCGATGAGCAGTTCTTC. Translated: CASSVEGDWFDEQFF. V usage is TRBV9 and J usage is TRBJ2-1; perhaps TRBD2 as D (5 bases). This CDR3 comprises 15 residues. Germline V gene lookup returns CDR1 SGDLS and CDR2 YYNGEE. V dropped 0 bases and J dropped 8 bases, with 15 bases sitting between them.

The chain combines TRBV9 with TRBJ2-3; TRBD2 is a possible D gene (5 bases). V lost 3 bases and J lost 5, with 16 bases in between. CDR1 is SGDLS, CDR2 YYNGEE, per germline. This CDR3 spans 15 amino acids. The CDR3 DNA follows: TGTGCCAGCAGCGGCGGGCCTAGTGGTGGAGATACGCAGTATTTT. Translating gives CASSGGPSGGDTQYF.

Here the CDR3 DNA reads TGCAGTGTTTCGGGTCCTAATCAGCCCCAGCATTTT. This sequence encodes CSVSGPNQPQHF. The chain links TRBV20-1 to TRBJ1-5; D is unresolved. The CDR3 is 12 amino acids. Germline CDR1 DFQATT, CDR2 SNEGSKA (reference sequence). The V end lost 7 bases, the J end lost 4 bases, and 11 bases lay between the germline ends.

The V gene is TRBV20-1, the J gene TRBJ2-5, with 9 positions matching TRBD2. From germline, CDR1 is DFQATT and CDR2 SNEGSKA (reference sequence). The CDR3 is 15 residues long. J lost 1 base, V lost 5 bases, and 8 bases had no gene match. In DNA, the CDR3 is TGCAGTGCTTTCCCTCGCGGGGGGGCCCAAGAGACCCAGTACTTC. This translates into CSAFPRGGAQETQYF.

This chain links TRBV21-1 with TRBJ2-5; the table gives TRBD2 as D, unverified against the DNA. TRBV21-1 is a recognized pseudogene. The CDR3 is 13 amino acids. The chain's CDR3 is CASSKEPPETQYF. In DNA, the CDR3 is TGTGCCAGCAGCAAAGAACCTCCAGAGACCCAGTACTTC.

This chain links TRBV20-1 with TRBJ2-7; 8 bases agree with TRBD2. Per germline, CDR1 DFQATT and CDR2 SNEGSKA (reference sequence). This CDR3 spans 14 amino acids. J was trimmed by 7 bases and V by 5 bases; bases with no gene match: 13. The CDR3 sequence: CSAVKSGLAREQYF. The CDR3 DNA sequence: TGCAGTGCTGTAAAAAGCGGACTAGCAAGGGAGCAGTACTTC.

The chain joins TRBV18 to TRBJ1-1; D is uncertain. This CDR3 has 11 amino acids. Germline lookup yields CDR1 KGHSH and CDR2 LQKENI. V was clipped by 2 bases and J by 8 bases, with 6 bases between them. The CDR3: CASSPVAEAFF. DNA for the CDR3: TGTGCCAGCTCACCAGTAGCCGAAGCTTTCTTT.

This chain links TRBV4-1 with TRBJ1-1; a weak D match, TRBD1 (5 bases). Trimming left V 3 bases short and J 6 bases short, with 17 bases between. The CDR3 runs 15 residues. Germline V gene data show CDR1 as MGHRA and CDR2 as YSYEKL. In DNA, the CDR3 is TGCGCCAGCAGCCAGAAAGGGACGAACGGCCCTGAAGCTTTCTTT. Protein: CASSQKGTNGPEAFF.

V usage is TRBV29-1 and J usage is TRBJ1-3, with D unclear. Trimming cost V 4 bases and J 0 bases, with 10 bases left between them. The CDR3 runs 14 residues. CDR1 and CDR2 (germline): SQVTM, ANQGSEA. The chain's CDR3 is CSVGDGSSGNTIYF. For the CDR3, the DNA is TGCAGCGTTGGCGACGGAAGCTCTGGAAACACCATATATTTT.

This chain connects TRBV25-1 to TRBJ2-3; D tentatively reads TRBD1 or TRBD2 (5 bases each). The CDR3 length is 14 residues. The germline V gene has CDR1 MGHDK and CDR2 SYGVNS. Trimming removed 4 bases from V and 5 bases from J, with 13 bases in between. The CDR3 here is CASSGGPLKDTQYF. DNA of the CDR3: TGTGCCAGCAGTGGGGGACCCCTCAAAGATACGCAGTATTTT. The entire variable domain, with the rest obtained from reference TRBV25-1 and TRBJ2-3, is as follows: EADIYQTPRYLVIGTGKKITLECSQTMGHDKMYWYQQDPGMELHLIHYSYGVNSTEKGDLSSESTVSRIRTEHFPLTLESARPSHTSQYLCASSGGPLKDTQYFGPGTRLTVL.

The J gene is TRBJ2-7, the V gene TRBV20-1; D is uncertain. The CDR3 loop spans 14 amino acids. Germline CDR1 and CDR2: DFQATT and SNEGSKA (reference sequence). Trimming took off 3 bases at V and 2 bases at J, with 14 bases between the two ends. DNA of the CDR3: TGCAGTGCTAGTTTCCCATCCAGTCCCTACGAGCAGTACTTC. Protein sequence: CSASFPSSPYEQYF.

V and J are TRBV12-3 or TRBV12-4 and TRBJ1-1; no reliable D call. Trimming took 1 base from V and 1 from J, leaving 7 bases between them. CDR3 length equals 14 residues. The CDR3 nucleotides are TGTGCCAGCAGTTTAGGTCGCAGGAACACTGAAGCTTTCTTT. It translates to CASSLGRRNTEAFF.

The rearrangement links TRBV25-1 to TRBJ2-1; 8 nucleotides line up with TRBD1. The CDR3 extends over 14 amino acids. Per the germline V gene, CDR1 is MGHDK and CDR2 is SYGVNS. The J segment lost 5 bases and the V segment lost 5 bases, leaving 5 bases of the junction unmatched. The CDR3 DNA reads as TGTGCCAGCAGTATCCAGGGGGCCGACAATGAGCAGTTCTTC. Its translation: CASSIQGADNEQFF.

The chain employs TRBV19 and TRBJ2-1, with a tentative D call TRBD1 (5 bases). The V end was cut by 2 bases, the J end by 7 bases, with 9 bases between. The CDR3 contains 13 residues. From germline, CDR1 is LNHDA and CDR2 SQIVND (reference sequence). CDR3 nucleotide sequence: TGTGCCAGTAGTATAACAGGTATTAATGAGCAGTTCTTC. It codes for CASSITGINEQFF.

This sequence joins TRBV5-1 and TRBJ1-5; no reliable D call. This CDR3 region has 14 residues. Trimming shortened V by 7 bases and J by 3 bases, and 14 bases separated the two germline ends. Looked up from germline, CDR1 is SGHRS and CDR2 is YFSETQ. Here the CDR3 reads CASRSAPNNQPQHF. CDR3 nucleotide sequence: TGCGCCAGCCGGTCGGCTCCCAACAATCAGCCCCAGCATTTT.

Only a few counts were recorded for this clonotype. The chain uses TRBV11-2 and TRBJ2-3; no firm D call. Germline lookup yields CDR1 SGHAT and CDR2 FQNNGV. V was clipped by 6 bases and J by 1 base, with 8 bases between them. The CDR3 is made up of 13 amino acids. CDR3 nucleotide sequence: TGTGCCAGCAGTGCCTACCGCACAGATACGCAGTATTTT. This sequence encodes CASSAYRTDTQYF. Full variable domain (outside the CDR3, taken from reference TRBV11-2 and TRBJ2-3): EAGVAQSPRYKIIEKRQSVAFWCNPISGHATLYWYQQILGQGPKLLIQFQNNGVVDDSQLPKDRFSAERLKGVDSTLKIQPAKLEDSAVYLCASSAYRTDTQYFGPGTRLTVL.

The chain is built from TRBV12-3 or TRBV12-4 and TRBJ2-6; 10 bases line up with TRBD1. With 5 bases clipped from V and 0 bases from J, the junction kept 4 bases outside the gene matches. The CDR3 extends over 17 amino acids. The CDR3 DNA sequence: TGTGCCAGCAGTGAGGGACAGGGGTACTCTGGGGCCAACGTCCTGACTTTC. Translation gives CASSEGQGYSGANVLTF.

The rearrangement joins TRBV29-1 to TRBJ2-7, with TRBD1 identical over 11 bases. The germline CDR1 and CDR2 sequences are SQVTM and ANQGSEA. There are 16 residues in the CDR3. V gave up 5 bases and J gave up 4 bases; unmatched junction bases: 13. As DNA, the CDR3 is TGCAGCGTTAAATCCCCCGGACAGGGGGCGGGATACGAGCAGTACTTC. Encoded protein: CSVKSPGQGAGYEQYF.

The rearrangement links TRBV12-3 or TRBV12-4 to TRBJ2-4, with a possible D match to TRBD2 (6 bases). The V gene lost 5 bases and the J gene lost 7 bases, with 9 bases spanning the gap. This CDR3 has 12 residues. CDR3 sequence (DNA): TGTGCCAGCAGTCCGGGACTCAACATTCAGTACTTC. This codes for CASSPGLNIQYF.

This chain connects TRBV2 to TRBJ2-3; a possible D gene is TRBD2 (5 bases). This CDR3 comprises 14 residues. CDR1 is SNHLY and CDR2 is FYNNEI in the germline V gene. The V and J ends lost 2 bases and 7 bases respectively, with 13 bases between them. The CDR3 here is CASSESLPGNTQYF. The CDR3 bases are TGTGCCAGCAGTGAATCCCTCCCGGGAAATACGCAGTATTTT.

CDR3 sequence reads: CASSLGGNRPQPQHF. Here the CDR3 DNA reads TGTGCCAGCAGTTTAGGAGGGAATAGGCCTCAGCCCCAGCATTTT. The gene calls are TRBV28 and TRBJ1-5, with no clear D. V was pared by 2 bases and J by 6 bases, with 14 bases between. Germline assignment: CDR1 MDHEN and CDR2 SYDVKM. This CDR3 is built from 15 residues.

The chain is built from TRBV20-1 and TRBJ2-7; either TRBD1 or TRBD2 may supply D (5 bases each). From germline, CDR1 is DFQATT and CDR2 SNEGSKA (reference sequence). Trimming took 5 bases from V and 6 from J, leaving 11 bases between them. The CDR3 spans 11 residues. The CDR3 DNA reads as TGCAGTGCTGGGGACCGGGGCGAGCAGTACTTC. It yields the protein CSAGDRGEQYF.

The chain is built from TRBV27 and TRBJ1-2; a weak D match, TRBD1 (6 bases). The CDR3 runs to 15 residues. V lost 5 bases and J lost 0, with 13 bases in between. Germline-derived CDR1 and CDR2 are MNHEY and SMNVEV (reference sequence). CDR3 protein: CASSLLGHPNYGYTF. The DNA for the CDR3 is TGTGCCAGCAGTCTCCTGGGACACCCTAACTATGGCTACACCTTC.

The V gene is TRBV4-3, the J gene TRBJ1-6; possibly TRBD1 for D (5 bases). V dropped 4 bases and J dropped 8 bases, with 12 bases sitting between them. The CDR3 loop spans 14 amino acids. Germline loops: CDR1 LGHNA, CDR2 YSLEER. The CDR3 is CASSRAGRDSPLHF. The CDR3 coding sequence is TGCGCCAGCAGCCGGGCAGGCAGGGATTCACCCCTCCACTTT.

J is TRBJ2-3 and V is TRBV15, with TRBD2 matching 7 bases. The germline V gene encodes CDR1 LNHNV and CDR2 YYDKDF (reference sequence). This CDR3 comprises 16 residues. V lost 1 base, J lost 2 bases, and 6 bases stayed unmatched. The CDR3 reads CATSRASSGLTDTQYF. The CDR3 nucleotides read TGTGCCACCAGCAGAGCCTCTAGCGGTCTCACAGATACGCAGTATTTT.

V gene TRBV24-1 combines with J gene TRBJ2-5; the match to TRBD1 covers 7 bases. The CDR3 has 14 amino acids. V lost 6 bases and J lost 5; bases outside the gene matches: 8. CDR1 and CDR2 from the germline V gene are KGHDR and SFDVKD. The CDR3: CATSSGQTPETQYF. For the CDR3, the DNA is TGTGCCACCAGTTCGGGACAGACCCCGGAGACCCAGTACTTC.